This passage covers 15 T cell receptor beta chains from one sample sequenced in a study of shared clonotypes between healthy human individuals. Only in-frame clones appear in the TCRdb table, and some are missing; sequencing was by immunoSEQ multiplex PCR. The data show some 2.1 million clones, around 95% seen once. Sequences were obtained from naive CD4+ T cells sorted from blood. Subset denoted: CD45RA+ positively selected. The receptors were gathered from a man younger than 30 in good health.

The count of this clone is one. The chain joins TRBV5-1 to TRBJ2-2; D not certain. Germline V CDR1 and CDR2: SGHRS, YFSETQ. CDR3 length: 16 residues. The ends were cut back, 0 bases at V and 7 bases at J, with 16 bases in the middle. CDR3 loop: CASSLEWSGSGGELFF. The CDR3 nucleotides read TGCGCCAGCAGCTTGGAATGGTCAGGATCAGGCGGGGAGCTGTTTTTT.

V is TRBV18 and J is TRBJ1-5; D ambiguous. The CDR3 has 13 amino acids. Germline CDR1 reads KGHSH; CDR2 reads LQKENI. Trimming cost V 5 bases and J 4 bases, with 9 bases left between them. CDR3 coding DNA: TGTGCCAGCTCAGGCCAGTCAAATCAGCCCCAGCATTTT. This gives the protein CASSGQSNQPQHF. The entire variable domain, with the rest obtained from reference TRBV18 and TRBJ1-5, is as follows: NAGVMQNPRHLVRRRGQEARLRCSPMKGHSHVYWYRQLPEEGLKFMVYLQKENIIDESGMPKERFSAEFPKEGPSILRIQQVVRGDSAAYFCASSGQSNQPQHFGDGTRLSIL.

The chain links TRBV5-1 to TRBJ2-7, with D perhaps matching TRBD2 (6 bases). Looked up from germline, CDR1 is SGHRS and CDR2 is YFSETQ. Trimming shortened V by 4 bases and J by 3 bases, and 11 bases separated the two germline ends. The CDR3 spans 13 residues. The DNA for the CDR3 is TGCGCCAGCAGCGAACAGACTAGCTACGAGCAGTACTTC. This translates into CASSEQTSYEQYF.

The rearrangement uses TRBV12-5 and TRBJ2-7; D perhaps matches TRBD1 (6 bases). Germline V lookup: CDR1 LGHNT, CDR2 FRNRAP. The CDR3 loop spans 15 amino acids. Trimming stripped 1 base from V and 5 bases from J, with 15 bases between. DNA for the CDR3: TGTGCTAGTGGTTTGGGGCAGGGGATTTTTCACGAGCAGTACTTC. This sequence encodes CASGLGQGIFHEQYF.

The rearrangement uses TRBV18 and TRBJ2-5, with 7 bases fitting TRBD1. V was clipped by 2 bases and J by 6 bases; unmatched bases: 9. Germline V gives CDR1 KGHSH, CDR2 LQKENI. The CDR3 sequence is 15 residues long. CDR3 amino acids: CASSPDTGVVQTQYF. CDR3 DNA sequence: TGTGCCAGCTCACCAGACACAGGGGTCGTGCAGACCCAGTACTTC.

This clone has just one count. V and J are TRBV6-1 and TRBJ2-1, with D hard to call. V shed 8 bases and J shed 9 bases, with 14 bases lying between them. The CDR3 covers 12 residues. Germline V gene lookup returns CDR1 MNHNS and CDR2 SASEGT. This CDR3 reads CASAWLESEQFF. In DNA form, the CDR3 reads TGTGCCAGCGCGTGGCTGGAGTCTGAGCAGTTCTTC.

The gene calls are TRBV7-9 and TRBJ1-2; 8 nucleotides match TRBD1. This CDR3 region has 15 residues. V was pared by 5 bases and J by 4 bases, with 9 bases of the junction left unmatched. Germline-derived CDR1 and CDR2 are SEHNR and FQNEAQ (reference sequence). The CDR3 loop is CASSPPRGRGYGYTF. DNA of the CDR3: TGTGCCAGCAGCCCCCCCAGGGGGCGAGGCTATGGCTACACCTTC.

This rearrangement joins TRBV2 to TRBJ2-7, with 8 bases lining up with TRBD1. The V gene's germline CDR1 is SNHLY and CDR2 FYNNEI. V shed 0 bases, J shed 3 bases, and the junction held 7 bases outside the gene matches. The CDR3 spans 16 residues. CDR3 sequence: CASSEALYRGNYEQYF. The CDR3, as DNA: TGTGCCAGCAGTGAAGCGCTGTACAGGGGGAACTACGAGCAGTACTTC.

V and J are TRBV5-6 and TRBJ2-3; D is perhaps TRBD1 (5 bases). With 0 bases removed from V and 6 bases from J, the gap between germline ends came to 14 bases. The CDR3 is 15 residues long. Per germline, CDR1 SGHDT and CDR2 YYEEEE. The DNA for the CDR3 is TGTGCCAGCAGCTTGGAGCAGGGTGTTTCGGATACGCAGTATTTT. This translates into CASSLEQGVSDTQYF.

The gene calls are TRBV7-2 and TRBJ2-7; D possibly corresponds to TRBD1 (6 bases). This CDR3 has 14 residues. Trimming pared 6 bases from V and 0 bases from J, leaving 12 bases between. CDR1 is SGHTA and CDR2 is FQGNSA in the germline V gene. Here the CDR3 DNA reads TGTGCCAGCAGAGCCGGGACAAGCTCCTACGAGCAGTACTTC. This encodes CASRAGTSSYEQYF.

This sequence joins TRBV7-2 and TRBJ2-1; D is unclear. With 6 bases removed from V and 0 bases from J, the gap between germline ends came to 15 bases. This CDR3 has 16 amino acids. Germline loops: CDR1 SGHTA, CDR2 FQGNSA. The CDR3 protein is CASRPVALSSYNEQFF. DNA for the CDR3: TGTGCCAGCAGGCCCGTAGCACTAAGCTCCTACAATGAGCAGTTCTTC.

This clone has a single count. The chain uses TRBV5-4 and TRBJ1-1; D not certain. The ends were cut back, 0 bases at V and 2 bases at J, with 11 bases in the middle. The CDR3 consists of 15 residues. Germline V gene data show CDR1 as SGHNT and CDR2 as YYREEE (reference sequence). CDR3 coding DNA: TGTGCCAGCAGCTTGGATTTTTCGGCTAACACTGAAGCTTTCTTT. Its protein product is CASSLDFSANTEAFF. Supplemented by reference TRBV5-4 and TRBJ1-1, the full variable domain reads ETGVTQSPTHLIKTRGQQVTLRCSSQSGHNTVSWYQQALGQGPQFIFQYYREEENGRGNFPPRFSGLQFPNYSSELNVNALELDDSALYLCASSLDFSANTEAFFGQGTRLTVV.

The rearrangement uses TRBV29-1 and TRBJ2-4, with 12 bases identical to TRBD2. Per germline, CDR1 SQVTM and CDR2 ANQGSEA. The length of the CDR3 is 12 residues. With 6 bases clipped from V and 9 bases from J, the junction kept 3 bases outside the gene matches. The CDR3 here is CSVTSGSVIQYF. The CDR3 DNA sequence: TGCAGCGTGACTAGCGGGAGTGTCATTCAGTACTTC.

A single count supports this clone. The chain joins TRBV6-6 to TRBJ2-2, with 8 bases lining up with TRBD1. The CDR3 is 14 residues long. The V and J ends lost 10 bases and 0 bases, in that order; junction bases with no gene match: 4. Looked up from germline, CDR1 is MNHNY and CDR2 is SVGAGI (reference sequence). The CDR3 region has the DNA TGTGCCACCCGACAGGGGACGAACACCGGGGAGCTGTTTTTT. Its protein product is CATRQGTNTGELFF.

The rearrangement joins TRBV30 to TRBJ1-1; D is ambiguous. CDR1 is GTSNPN and CDR2 is SVGIG in the germline V gene (reference sequence). The CDR3 has 13 amino acids. The V end lost 7 bases, the J end lost 1 base, and 13 bases lay between the germline ends. The CDR3 DNA is TGTGCCTTCCACCTCGACTGGAACACTGAAGCTTTCTTT. Translation gives CAFHLDWNTEAFF.